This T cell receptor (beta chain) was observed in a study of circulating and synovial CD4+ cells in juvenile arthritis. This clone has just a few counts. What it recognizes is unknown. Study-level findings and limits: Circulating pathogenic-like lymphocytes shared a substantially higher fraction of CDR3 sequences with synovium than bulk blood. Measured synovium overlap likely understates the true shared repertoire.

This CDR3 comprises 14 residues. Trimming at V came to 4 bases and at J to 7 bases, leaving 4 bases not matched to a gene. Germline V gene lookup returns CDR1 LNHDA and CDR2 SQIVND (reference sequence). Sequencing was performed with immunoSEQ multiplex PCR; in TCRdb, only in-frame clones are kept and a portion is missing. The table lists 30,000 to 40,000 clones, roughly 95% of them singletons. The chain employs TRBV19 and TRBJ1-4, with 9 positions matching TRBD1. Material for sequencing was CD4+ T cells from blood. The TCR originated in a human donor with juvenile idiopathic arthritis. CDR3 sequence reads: CASSKGQGLEKLFF. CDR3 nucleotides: TGTGCCAGTAGTAAAGGACAGGGGCTTGAAAAACTGTTTTTT.